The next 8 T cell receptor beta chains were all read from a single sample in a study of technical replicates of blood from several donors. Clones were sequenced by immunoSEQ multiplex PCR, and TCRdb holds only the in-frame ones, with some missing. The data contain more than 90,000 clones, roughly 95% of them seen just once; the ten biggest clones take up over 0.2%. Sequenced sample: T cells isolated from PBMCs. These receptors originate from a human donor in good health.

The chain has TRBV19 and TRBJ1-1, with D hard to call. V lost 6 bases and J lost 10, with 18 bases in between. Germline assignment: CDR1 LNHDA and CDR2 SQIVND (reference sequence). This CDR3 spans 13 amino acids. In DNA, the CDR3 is TGTGCCAGTAGAGCAAATCCCTTCCTCGGAGCTTTCTTT. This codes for CASRANPFLGAFF.

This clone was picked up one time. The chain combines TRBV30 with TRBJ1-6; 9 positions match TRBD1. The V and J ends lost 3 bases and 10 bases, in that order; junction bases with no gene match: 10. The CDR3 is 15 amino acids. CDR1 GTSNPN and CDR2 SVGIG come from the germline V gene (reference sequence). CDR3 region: CAWSPGQGLDSPLHF. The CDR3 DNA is TGTGCCTGGAGCCCGGGACAGGGCCTCGACTCACCCCTCCACTTT.

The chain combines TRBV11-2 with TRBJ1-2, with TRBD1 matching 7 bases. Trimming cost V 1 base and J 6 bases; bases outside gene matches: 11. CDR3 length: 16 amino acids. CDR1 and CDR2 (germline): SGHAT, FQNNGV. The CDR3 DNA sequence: TGTGCCAGCAGCTTAGTTAGGCAGGGGGAACTTGATGGCTACACCTTC. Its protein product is CASSLVRQGELDGYTF.

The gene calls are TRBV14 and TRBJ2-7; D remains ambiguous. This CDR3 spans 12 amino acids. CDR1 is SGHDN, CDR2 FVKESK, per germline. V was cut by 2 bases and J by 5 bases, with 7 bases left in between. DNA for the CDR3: TGTGCCAGCAGCCAATCTCAGGACGAGCAGTACTTC. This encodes CASSQSQDEQYF. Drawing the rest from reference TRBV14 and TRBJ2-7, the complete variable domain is EAGVTQFPSHSVIEKGQTVTLRCDPISGHDNLYWYRRVMGKEIKFLLHFVKESKQDESGMPNNRFLAERTGGTYSTLKVQPAELEDSGVYFCASSQSQDEQYFGPGTRLTVT.

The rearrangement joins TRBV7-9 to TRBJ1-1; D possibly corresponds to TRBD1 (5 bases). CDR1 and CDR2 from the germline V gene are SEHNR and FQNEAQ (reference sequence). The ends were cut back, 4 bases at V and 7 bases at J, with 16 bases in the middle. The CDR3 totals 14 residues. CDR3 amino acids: CASSSIRRRGEAFF. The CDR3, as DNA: TGTGCCAGCAGCTCAATCCGGCGAAGGGGTGAAGCTTTCTTT.

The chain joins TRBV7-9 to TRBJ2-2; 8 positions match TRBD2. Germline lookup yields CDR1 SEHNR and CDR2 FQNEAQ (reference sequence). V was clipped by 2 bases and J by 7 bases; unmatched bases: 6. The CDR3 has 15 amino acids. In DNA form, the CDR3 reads TGTGCCAGCAGCTTACTAGCGGGTGAACGCGGGGAGCTGTTTTTT. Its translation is CASSLLAGERGELFF.

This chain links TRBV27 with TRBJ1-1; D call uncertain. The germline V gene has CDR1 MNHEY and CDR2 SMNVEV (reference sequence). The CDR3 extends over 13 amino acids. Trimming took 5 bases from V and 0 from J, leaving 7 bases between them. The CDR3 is CASSLTVNTEAFF. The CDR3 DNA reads TGTGCCAGCAGTCTCACGGTGAACACTGAAGCTTTCTTT.

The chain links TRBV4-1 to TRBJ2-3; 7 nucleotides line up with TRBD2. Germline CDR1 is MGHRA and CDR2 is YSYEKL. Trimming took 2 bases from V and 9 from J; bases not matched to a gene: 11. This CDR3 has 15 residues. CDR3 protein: CASSQTTSQRDTQYF. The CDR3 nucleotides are TGCGCCAGCAGCCAAACGACTAGCCAAAGGGACACGCAGTATTTT.